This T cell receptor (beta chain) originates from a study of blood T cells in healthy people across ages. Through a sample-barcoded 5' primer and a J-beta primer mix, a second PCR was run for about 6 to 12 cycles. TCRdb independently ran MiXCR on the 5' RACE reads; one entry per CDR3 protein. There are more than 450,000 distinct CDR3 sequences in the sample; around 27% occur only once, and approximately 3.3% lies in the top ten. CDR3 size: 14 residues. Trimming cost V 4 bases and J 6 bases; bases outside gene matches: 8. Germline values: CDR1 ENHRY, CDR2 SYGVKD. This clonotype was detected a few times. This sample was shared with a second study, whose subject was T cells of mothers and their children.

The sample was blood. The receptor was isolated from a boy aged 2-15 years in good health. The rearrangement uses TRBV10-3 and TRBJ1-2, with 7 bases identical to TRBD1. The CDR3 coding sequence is TGTGCCATCAGTGCCGACAGGGTCACCCATGGCTACACCTTC. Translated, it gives CAISADRVTHGYTF.